This TCR beta chain was found in a study of CD8 T cells in ankylosing spondylitis. This clonotype has more than one count but fewer than ten. Its antigen is as yet unknown. Using quantitative 5'-RACE with molecular barcodes, the authors made TCR beta libraries. TCRdb independently ran MiXCR on the 5' RACE reads; one entry per CDR3 protein. Of 130,000 or so distinct CDR3 sequences listed, around 7% were seen once; the top ten hold 12%. V dropped 1 base and J dropped 0 bases, with 9 bases sitting between them. This CDR3 has 14 amino acids. Looked up from germline, CDR1 is DFQATT and CDR2 is SNEGSKA (reference sequence). Study findings and constraints: Ankylosing spondylitis blood appeared to carry a characteristic TCR beta motif of seven to nine highly homologous variants. As reported, disease-linked clones showed significant enrichment in matched ankylosing spondylitis synovial fluid.

This clonotype originated in a male donor with ankylosing spondylitis or in good health (not recorded which). Sequenced input: blood, either unsorted or a sorted T cell fraction (not recorded which). The chain uses TRBV20-1 and TRBJ1-2; D gene unclear. CDR3 protein: CSARVDTANYGYTF. Written as DNA, the CDR3 is TGCAGTGCTAGAGTCGACACAGCTAACTATGGCTACACCTTC.